Included here is one T cell receptor beta chain sequence, with context. Its antigen remains unidentified. These data originate in a study of shared clonotypes between healthy human individuals. Germline CDR1 reads SGHAT; CDR2 reads FQNNGV. V gave up 5 bases and J gave up 5 bases; unmatched junction bases: 16. The CDR3 has 18 residues. Using 200 ng DNA, approximately 30,000 T cell genomes, the sorted-subset replicate PCRs were run. Sequencing was performed with immunoSEQ multiplex PCR; in TCRdb, only in-frame clones are kept and a portion is missing. The repertoire has millions of clones, 93% of them found once; the top ten carry roughly 0.36%. From CD4+ cells came CD45RA+ naive and CD45RA-negative memory subsets. Overall study findings and caveats: Across a handful of donors, naive CD4 shared roughly 5.2%, naive CD8 around 3.5%, memory CD4 more than 2%, memory CD8 under 0.5%. When compared with the clonotypes that were shared by all four sorted-subset donors, the non-shared clonotypes turned out to have lower generation probabilities.

This chain uses TRBV11-2 with TRBJ2-5; 11 bases line up with TRBD1. The sequence was collected from a man aged 18 to 29 in good health. Some clones in this sample may be carry-over from other donors' samples. The sequenced sample was naive CD4+ T cells from PBMCs. Subset denoted: CD45RA+ positively selected. DNA of the CDR3: TGTGCCAGCAGCCCCCGCCCCCCGGGACAGGGGGGCGATGAGACCCAGTACTTC. It codes for CASSPRPPGQGGDETQYF.